These T cell receptor beta chains were read from a single sample in a study of early stage breast cancer tumors. Repertoires were generated with immunoSEQ multiplex PCR, while TCRdb's copy carries only in-frame clones and drops some. Among around 30,000 clones listed, roughly four fifths were seen once. The specimen was breast tumor tissue. The receptor set was obtained from a person under 45 with breast cancer. Each CDR3 is given with its conserved first and last residue. The D gene is left open where the match is weak. Where a row states a size, it is once, few, many or the class of an expanded clone; other rows omit it.

j_gene | v_gene | abundance | d_gene | CDR3aa
TRBJ1-4 | TRBV19 | . | . | CASSRGALEKLFF
TRBJ1-2 | TRBV29-1 | . | TRBD1 | CSVGAGNRGDNGYTF
TRBJ2-1 | TRBV29-1 | . | . | CSVVGLPDRNEQFF
TRBJ2-2 | TRBV4-1 | few | . | CASSQVQNTGELFF
TRBJ2-1 | TRBV4-3 | medium-sized | . | CASSRTRGRVSYNEQFF
TRBJ2-1 | TRBV7-2 | . | . | CASSLSTVEQFF
TRBJ2-7 | TRBV19 | . | . | CASSTPGMGQEQYF
TRBJ2-2 | TRBV7-9 | few | TRBD1 | CASSSGQGNTGELFF
TRBJ2-5 | TRBV5-4 | . | . | CASSVPGRGQETQYF
TRBJ1-5 | TRBV19 | medium-sized | . | CASSTGLGNQPQHF
TRBJ2-1 | TRBV19 | . | TRBD2 | CASSIVGLTYNEQFF
TRBJ2-1 | TRBV5-1 | once | . | CASSLRERRNEQFF
TRBJ1-5 | TRBV5-1 | . | . | CASSLSPGTQPQHF
TRBJ2-7 | TRBV6-5 | few | . | CASRSWRSYEQYF
TRBJ2-4 | TRBV2 | . | TRBD2 | CASIGGQGLAGGKNIQYF
TRBJ1-2 | TRBV25-1 | . | . | CASSNGTTNYGYTF
TRBJ1-2 | TRBV4-1 | . | TRBD1 | CASSQGGQGISGYTF
TRBJ2-7 | TRBV27 | once | . | CASSLSFLDYEQYF
TRBJ1-1 | TRBV29-1 | . | . | CSGRMDAEAFF
TRBJ1-2 | TRBV6-4 | few | . | CASSGPGDPAPYGYTF
TRBJ2-7 | TRBV2 | . | . | CASSEDLVGDEQYF